This T cell receptor beta chain derives from a study of cytomegalovirus exposure and HLA in healthy donors. Primers included in the PCR were 60 Vbeta and 13 Jbeta primers. Libraries were prepared by immunoSEQ multiplex PCR; TCRdb keeps only in-frame clonotypes and omits some of them. The data hold over 85,000 clones, with about 72% observed a single time. The receptor was derived from a man between 25 and 39 years old in good health and CMV-seronegative. What was sequenced was PBMCs.

In nucleotides, the CDR3 is TGCGCCAGCAGCGCGGGAGTAGGAGGTGCCGAGCAGTACTTC. It translates to CASSAGVGGAEQYF. The chain carries TRBV5-1 and TRBJ2-7; 7 bases map to TRBD2. CDR1 and CDR2 (germline): SGHRS, YFSETQ. With V trimmed by 4 bases and J by 6 bases, 10 bases remained unmatched. The CDR3 is 14 amino acids.